A selection of T cell receptor beta chains follows, all from one sample in a study of radiation and T cells in renal cell carcinoma. Clones were read by immunoSEQ multiplex PCR, and TCRdb kept only the in-frame ones, dropping some. There are some 150,000 clones in the sample; about 91% occur only once, and 10% to 15% lies in the top ten. The specimen was blood, collected from a patient whose treatment included radiotherapy and nephrectomy. Every receptor here comes from a woman aged 50 to 60 with renal cell carcinoma. The CDR3 runs from the conserved cysteine through the conserved F or W. The D gene is left open where the match is weak. Where a row states a size, it is once, few, many or the class of an expanded clone; other rows omit it.

D: TRBD2; J: TRBJ2-2; V: TRBV7-9; size: -; length: 16; CDR3: CASSFSAGGPPGELFF; DNA: TGTGCCAGCAGCTTCTCAGCGGGGGGGCCACCCGGGGAGCTGTTTTTT
D: TRBD2; J: TRBJ2-5; V: TRBV13; size: -; length: 15; CDR3: CASSPGTSVQETQYF; DNA: TGTGCCAGCAGCCCAGGGACTAGCGTCCAAGAGACCCAGTACTTC
D: -; J: TRBJ1-1; V: TRBV11-2; size: -; length: 17; CDR3: CASSLRWAGRGYTEAFF; DNA: TGTGCCAGCAGCTTAAGGTGGGCAGGTCGAGGGTACACTGAAGCTTTCTTT
D: TRBD2; J: TRBJ2-5; V: TRBV18; size: -; length: 16; CDR3: CASSPYRTSGAETQYF; DNA: TGTGCCAGCTCACCGTACCGAACTAGCGGGGCGGAGACCCAGTACTTC
D: -; J: TRBJ2-4; V: TRBV19; size: once; length: 13; CDR3: CASIPLAKNIQYF; DNA: TGTGCCAGTATCCCGCTAGCCAAAAACATTCAGTACTTC
D: -; J: TRBJ2-3; V: TRBV2; size: few; length: 15; CDR3: CASSAAGWSTDTQYF; DNA: TGTGCCAGCAGTGCCGCAGGGTGGAGCACAGATACGCAGTATTTT
D: -; J: TRBJ1-5; V: TRBV2; size: -; length: 12; CDR3: CASRTEWGAQHF; DNA: TGTGCCAGCAGGACGGAATGGGGGGCCCAGCATTTT
D: -; J: TRBJ2-7; V: TRBV5-1; size: -; length: 13; CDR3: CASSLAVGYEQYF; DNA: TGCGCCAGCAGCTTGGCCGTTGGCTACGAGCAGTACTTC
D: -; J: TRBJ2-3; V: TRBV5-6; size: -; length: 13; CDR3: CASSWGGADTQYF; DNA: TGTGCCAGCAGCTGGGGCGGGGCAGATACGCAGTATTTT
D: TRBD2; J: TRBJ2-1; V: TRBV6-4; size: few; length: 15; CDR3: CASSRLAGAINEQFF; DNA: TGTGCCAGCAGCCGACTAGCGGGGGCTATCAATGAGCAGTTCTTC